Listed here are 18 T cell receptor beta chains from one sample, sequenced in a study of T cell changes during pregnancy in multiple sclerosis. Generated by immunoSEQ multiplex PCR, the TCRdb table keeps only in-frame clones and is missing some. The sample lists about 24,000 clones, roughly 90% seen once, with 9.4% in the top ten. Sequences were derived from CD8+ T cells from peripheral blood mononuclear cells, sampled in the third trimester of pregnancy. The receptors were sampled from a female donor in good health, enrolled as a control in a pregnancy study.

This chain uses TRBV19 with TRBJ1-2; 12 positions match TRBD1. Germline assignment: CDR1 LNHDA and CDR2 SQIVND (reference sequence). Losses at the gene ends were 9 bases for V and 5 bases for J; bases not matched to a gene: 4. The CDR3 is 13 residues long. CDR3 DNA sequence: TGTGCCAGCCGGGACAGGGGGCAATATGGCTACACCTTC. This encodes CASRDRGQYGYTF.

The chain employs TRBV5-4 and TRBJ2-7, with D maybe TRBD2 (6 bases). With 0 bases removed from V and 4 bases from J, the gap between germline ends came to 17 bases. CDR1 and CDR2 from the germline V gene are SGHNT and YYREEE (reference sequence). CDR3 length: 16 amino acids. The chain's CDR3 is CASSLEVGGNLYEQYF. DNA for the CDR3: TGTGCCAGCAGCTTGGAGGTGGGGGGAAATCTGTACGAGCAGTACTTC.

The rearrangement links TRBV11-2 to TRBJ2-7; TRBD2 agrees at 9 bases. There are 15 residues in the CDR3. The V and J ends lost 5 bases and 3 bases, in that order; junction bases with no gene match: 8. CDR1 and CDR2 from the germline V gene are SGHAT and FQNNGV. CDR3 in amino acids: CASSRGTSFGYEQYF. CDR3 coding DNA: TGTGCCAGCAGCAGGGGGACTAGCTTTGGCTACGAGCAGTACTTC.

This chain uses TRBV5-4 with TRBJ2-7, with TRBD2 identical over 12 bases. Per germline, CDR1 SGHNT and CDR2 YYREEE (reference sequence). With V trimmed by 3 bases and J by 6 bases, 7 bases remained unmatched. The CDR3 loop spans 15 amino acids. CDR3 DNA sequence: TGTGCCAGCAGCTACAGGACTAGCGGGGAAGGCGAGCAGTACTTC. Amino acids: CASSYRTSGEGEQYF.

CDR3 residues: CASSQDLTGSGELFF. CDR3 coding DNA: TGTGCCAGCAGCCAAGACCTGACAGGGTCCGGGGAGCTGTTTTTT. The gene calls are TRBV14 and TRBJ2-2; TRBD1 aligns across 7 bases. The CDR3 covers 15 residues. V shed 0 bases and J 6 bases; nucleotides not matched to a gene: 4. Germline V gene sequence: CDR1 SGHDN, CDR2 FVKESK.

This rearrangement joins TRBV2 to TRBJ1-2; D not resolved. The ends were cut back, 3 bases at V and 4 bases at J, with 21 bases in the middle. Germline CDR1 is SNHLY and CDR2 is FYNNEI. This CDR3 has 17 amino acids. The chain's CDR3 is CASSDVQTELIPYGYTF. CDR3 bases: TGTGCCAGCAGTGATGTACAGACCGAGCTAATACCCTATGGCTACACCTTC.

A few counts support this clone. The chain recombines TRBV2 with TRBJ1-2, with 7 positions matching TRBD1. This CDR3 spans 13 amino acids. CDR1 and CDR2 from the germline V gene are SNHLY and FYNNEI. Trimming took 3 bases from V and 3 from J; bases not matched to a gene: 1. The chain's CDR3 is CASSEGQHYGYTF. In DNA, the CDR3 is TGTGCCAGCAGTGAGGGACAGCACTATGGCTACACCTTC.

This clone appeared once. The chain couples TRBV30 to TRBJ2-1, with a possible D match to TRBD2 (6 bases). The germline V and J ends were trimmed by 2 bases and 8 bases, with 10 bases remaining between them. There are 12 residues in the CDR3. Germline loops: CDR1 GTSNPN, CDR2 SVGIG (reference sequence). The CDR3 is CAWSFGGDEQFF. In nucleotides, the CDR3 is TGTGCCTGGAGTTTTGGAGGGGATGAGCAGTTCTTC.

The chain recombines TRBV27 with TRBJ1-2; 9 bases agree with TRBD1. Germline assignment: CDR1 MNHEY and CDR2 SMNVEV (reference sequence). V dropped 3 bases and J dropped 5; count of bases not matched to a gene: 4. CDR3 length: 14 residues. Here the CDR3 reads CASSLGDRGYGYTF. The CDR3, as DNA: TGTGCCAGCAGTTTGGGAGACAGGGGGTATGGCTACACCTTC.

This chain joins TRBV11-2 and TRBJ1-1, with D hard to call. The V gene's germline CDR1 is SGHAT and CDR2 FQNNGV. Trimming left V 0 bases short and J 1 base short, with 3 bases between. The CDR3 contains 13 residues. The CDR3, as DNA: TGTGCCAGCAGCTTAGAGGCGAACACTGAAGCTTTCTTT. It is translated as CASSLEANTEAFF.

The chain couples TRBV28 to TRBJ2-1; 10 nucleotides line up with TRBD2. The V gene end was trimmed by 7 bases and the J gene end by 2 bases; junction bases not matched to a gene: 5. Germline V gene data show CDR1 as MDHEN and CDR2 as SYDVKM. The length of the CDR3 is 15 residues. The CDR3 DNA follows: TGTGCCAGCATCTCCACTAGCGGGACCTACAATGAGCAGTTCTTC. Translated: CASISTSGTYNEQFF.

The J gene is TRBJ2-2, the V gene TRBV7-9; D gene unclear. Germline loops: CDR1 SEHNR, CDR2 FQNEAQ (reference sequence). The CDR3 length is 15 residues. Trimming left V 4 bases short and J 6 bases short, with 15 bases between. Here the CDR3 DNA reads TGTGCCAGCAGCTCATTATTGCGAGGATCCGGGGAGCTGTTTTTT. This sequence encodes CASSSLLRGSGELFF.

The chain employs TRBV5-6 and TRBJ2-2; the D is unclear. The CDR3 has 15 residues. V was cut by 3 bases and J by 2 bases, with 11 bases left in between. Germline V CDR1 and CDR2: SGHDT, YYEEEE. CDR3 nucleotide sequence: TGTGCCAGCAGCTCGAGGAGCAGAAACACCGGGGAGCTGTTTTTT. Amino acid sequence: CASSSRSRNTGELFF.

The J gene is TRBJ2-7, the V gene TRBV12-5; D perhaps matches TRBD1 (6 bases). V was cut by 6 bases and J by 3 bases, with 9 bases left in between. The germline V gene encodes CDR1 LGHNT and CDR2 FRNRAP. This CDR3 is built from 12 residues. CDR3: CASGPDSYEQYF. DNA of the CDR3: TGTGCTAGTGGCCCGGACAGCTACGAGCAGTACTTC. The variable domain in full, with the rest retrieved from reference TRBV12-5 and TRBJ2-7, is DARVTQTPRHKVTEMGQEVTMRCQPILGHNTVFWYRQTMMQGLELLAYFRNRAPLDDSGMPKDRFSAEMPDATLATLKIQPSEPRDSAVYFCASGPDSYEQYFGPGTRLTVT.

The gene calls are TRBV6-1 and TRBJ1-2; no clear D gene. The V end lost 8 bases, the J end lost 5 bases, and 18 bases lay between the germline ends. Per the germline V gene, CDR1 is MNHNS and CDR2 is SASEGT. The length of the CDR3 is 14 residues. The CDR3 DNA follows: TGTGCCAGCGGGCCGGCAGCACTTTCTTATGGCTACACCTTC. This codes for CASGPAALSYGYTF.

The chain employs TRBV7-8 and TRBJ2-1; D perhaps matches TRBD1 (6 bases). CDR1 is SGHVS and CDR2 is FQNEAQ in the germline V gene. The CDR3 extends over 15 amino acids. Trimming left V 7 bases short and J 4 bases short, with 17 bases between. CDR3 nucleotides: TGTGCCAGCACCTCCACTGACAGGATTTACAATGAGCAGTTCTTC. It encodes CASTSTDRIYNEQFF.

This chain connects TRBV6-4 to TRBJ2-7, with 7 bases lining up with TRBD2. With 5 bases clipped from V and 3 bases from J, the junction kept 10 bases outside the gene matches. CDR3 size: 15 residues. Germline-derived CDR1 and CDR2 are MRHNA and SNTAGT. CDR3 sequence (DNA): TGTGCCAGCAGTACCCCGATGCGGGAGTTCTACGAGCAGTACTTC. Translation: CASSTPMREFYEQYF.

V is TRBV2 and J is TRBJ1-1; weak D call: TRBD1 (6 bases). Germline CDR1 SNHLY, CDR2 FYNNEI. The CDR3 covers 13 residues. V lost 8 bases and J lost 5, with 15 bases in between. CDR3 nucleotide sequence: TGTGCCAGCCGGGAAGGACAGTTAACTGAAGCTTTCTTT. This encodes CASREGQLTEAFF. Filled out from reference TRBV2 and TRBJ1-1, the complete variable domain reads EPEVTQTPSHQVTQMGQEVILRCVPISNHLYFYWYRQILGQKVEFLVSFYNNEISEKSEIFDDQFSVERPDGSNFTLKIRSTKLEDSAMYFCASREGQLTEAFFGQGTRLTVV.